In its sample, the clone carrying this TCR beta chain was seen many times. This entry comes from a study of T cells in Graves' hyperthyroidism and ophthalmopathy. Regions amplified from RNA transcripts were the TCR beta CDR3 regions. HTBI primers drove first-round RT-PCR of the TCR CDR3. TCRdb fed the multiplex PCR reads into MiXCR, producing one record per CDR3 protein. The sample carries 400,000 to 500,000 distinct CDR3 sequences, roughly an eighth recorded once. The study enrolled patients aged 18 to 65 with newly diagnosed hyperthyroidism of under 2 months' duration. CDR3 length: 17 residues. The V gene end was trimmed by 3 bases and the J gene end by 8 bases; junction bases not matched to a gene: 15. Germline V gene data show CDR1 as MDHEN and CDR2 as SYDVKM.

The chain combines TRBV28 with TRBJ2-1, with 8 nucleotides matching TRBD1. The sample comprised blood. The sequence was collected from a woman under 30 with Graves' hyperthyroidism. In DNA form, the CDR3 reads TGTGCCAGCAGTTTGCCGCAGGGGGCACCGACCAAAGATGAGCAGTTCTTC. Protein product: CASSLPQGAPTKDEQFF.